Listed below are T cell receptor beta chains from one sample, sequenced in a study of T cells in Graves' hyperthyroidism and ophthalmopathy. TCRdb processed the multiplex PCR reads anew with MiXCR; each CDR3 protein has one entry. The sample lists around 300,000 distinct CDR3 sequences; about 20% were seen once. Sequenced: blood. All receptors come from a man aged 25 to 40 with Graves' ophthalmopathy. Both conserved end residues are part of each CDR3. The D gene is left open where the match is weak. Clone size is given for some rows only: seen once, a few or many times, or a class if the clone is expanded.

J | V | D | size | CDR3 | DNA
TRBJ2-7 | TRBV2 | TRBD1 | few | CASTRDSASYEQYF | TGTGCCAGTACCCGGGACAGCGCCTCCTACGAGCAGTACTTC
TRBJ2-3 | TRBV5-1 | TRBD2 | few | CASSINPGLAGPRTDTQYF | TGCGCCAGCAGCATAAACCCGGGACTAGCGGGACCCCGCACAGATACGCAGTATTTT
TRBJ2-3 | TRBV20-1 | - | many | CSGGMTDTQYF | TGCAGTGGCGGAATGACAGATACGCAGTATTTT
TRBJ1-2 | TRBV30 | TRBD1 | many | CASTGTGNYGYTF | TGTGCCTCGACCGGGACAGGGAACTATGGCTACACCTTC
TRBJ2-1 | TRBV12-3/TRBV12-4 | TRBD2 | - | CASSLRLANNEQFF | TGTGCCAGCAGTTTAAGACTAGCGAACAATGAGCAGTTCTTC
TRBJ1-1 | TRBV6-1 | - | few | CASSPGSPEAFF | TGTGCCAGCAGTCCAGGGAGCCCGGAAGCTTTCTTT
TRBJ2-7 | TRBV4-1 | - | few | CASSQDLGGTYEQYF | TGCGCCAGCAGCCAAGATCTCGGGGGAACCTACGAGCAGTACTTC
TRBJ2-7 | TRBV7-9 | TRBD1 | many | CASSTGQGFYEQYF | TGTGCCAGCAGCACGGGACAGGGGTTCTACGAGCAGTACTTC
TRBJ1-4 | TRBV18 | - | - | CASSPAPEGTNEKLFF | TGTGCCAGCTCACCCGCCCCGGAGGGTACTAATGAAAAACTGTTTTTT
TRBJ2-3 | TRBV2 | - | - | CASSDDTYTQYF | TGTGCCAGCAGTGATGATACCTATACGCAGTATTTT
TRBJ2-7 | TRBV27 | - | many | CASASGGAGGEEQYF | TGTGCCAGCGCAAGCGGCGGGGCAGGAGGCGAAGAGCAGTACTTC
TRBJ2-1 | TRBV6-1 | TRBD2 | - | CASSEALVGRRYEQFF | TGTGCCAGCAGTGAAGCGTTGGTCGGGAGGCGGTATGAGCAGTTCTTC
TRBJ1-1 | TRBV18 | - | - | CASSPRDTNLNTEAFF | TGTGCCAGCTCACCACGGGACACCAACCTGAACACTGAAGCTTTCTTT
TRBJ2-1 | TRBV28 | - | many | CASSTKKPTSSYNEQFF | TGTGCCAGCAGTACGAAAAAGCCCACTAGCTCCTACAATGAGCAGTTCTTC
TRBJ2-7 | TRBV6-1 | TRBD2 | few | CASSERGSGRAYEQYF | TGTGCCAGCAGTGAAAGAGGTAGCGGGAGGGCCTACGAGCAGTACTTC
TRBJ2-6 | TRBV20-1 | - | few | CSARPAGTWGGSGANVLTF | TGCAGTGCTAGACCGGCCGGGACGTGGGGTGGGTCTGGGGCCAACGTCCTGACTTTC
TRBJ2-7 | TRBV20-1 | TRBD1 | - | CSAKQGIGYEQYF | TGCAGTGCTAAACAGGGGATCGGCTACGAGCAGTACTTC
TRBJ1-5 | TRBV24-1 | TRBD1 | few | CATSDYRGVQPQHF | TGTGCCACCAGTGACTACAGGGGTGTTCAGCCCCAGCATTTT
TRBJ2-2 | TRBV20-1 | TRBD2 | - | CSARDPRTSGMLGGELVF | TGCAGTGCTAGAGATCCCCGGACTAGCGGGATGTTAGGCGGGGAGCTGGTTTTT
TRBJ2-6 | TRBV20-1 | - | - | CSAPSHTGANVLTF | TGCAGTGCCCCGAGTCATACTGGGGCCAACGTCCTGACTTTC
TRBJ1-1 | TRBV4-3 | - | - | CASSQVGRGLSEAFF | TGCGCCAGCAGCCAAGTAGGGAGAGGGCTGAGTGAAGCTTTCTTT
TRBJ2-7 | TRBV9 | TRBD2 | - | CASSVVERELYF | TGTGCCAGCAGCGTGGTAGAGCGGGAGCTGTACTTC
TRBJ2-3 | TRBV4-1 | - | few | CASSYRPNSADTQYF | TGCGCCAGCAGCTACCGACCGAATTCGGCAGATACGCAGTATTTT